A single sample is the source of the 25 T cell receptor beta chains below, sequenced in a study of T cell responses to AZD1222 COVID-19 vaccine. Using immunoSEQ multiplex PCR, the repertoire was profiled, and TCRdb retains in-frame clones only, with some absent. The sample has 100,000 to 150,000 clones, about 89% seen once. Specimen: peripheral blood, collected on day 0 of MenACWY control vaccination. Every receptor here comes from an adult in good health.

The V and J genes are TRBV7-3 and TRBJ2-1; the match to TRBD2 covers 10 bases. V lost 5 bases to trimming and J lost 7 bases; unmatched junction nucleotides: 8. CDR3 length: 15 amino acids. The germline CDR1 and CDR2 sequences are SGHTA and FQGTGA. CDR3 residues: CASSPWLAGENEQFF. The CDR3 coding sequence is TGTGCCAGCAGCCCATGGCTAGCGGGAGAAAATGAGCAGTTCTTC.

This chain links TRBV24-1 with TRBJ2-7; a possible D gene is TRBD1 (5 bases). CDR3 size: 12 residues. Trimming took off 4 bases at V and 9 bases at J, with 12 bases between the two ends. Germline V CDR1 and CDR2: KGHDR, SFDVKD. CDR3 sequence: CATSDPTGPQYF. CDR3 coding DNA: TGTGCCACCAGTGACCCCACAGGACCGCAGTACTTC.

This clone was recorded once. This chain joins TRBV11-3 and TRBJ2-1, with D tentatively TRBD2 (7 bases). Germline values: CDR1 SGHNT, CDR2 YENEEA. Trimming took 1 base from V and 7 from J, leaving 14 bases between them. The CDR3 extends over 15 amino acids. The CDR3 bases are TGTGCCAGCAGCTTAGTCGGGGGGCACGATAATGAGCAGTTCTTC. Protein sequence: CASSLVGGHDNEQFF.

The table lists this clone with a few counts. The chain employs TRBV12-3 or TRBV12-4 and TRBJ1-1; 7 bases fit TRBD1. This CDR3 has 13 amino acids. V lost 5 bases and J lost 6; bases outside the gene matches: 6. The CDR3 coding sequence is TGTGCCAGCAGTCGTACAGGGGAATCTGAAGCTTTCTTT. Encoded protein: CASSRTGESEAFF.

This clone has just a few counts. The CDR3 loop reads CASSLSQSTPYEQYF. The CDR3, as DNA: TGCGCCAGCAGCTTGTCGCAGTCGACACCCTACGAGCAGTACTTC. This rearrangement joins TRBV5-1 to TRBJ2-7; no reliable D call. CDR3 length: 15 residues. From germline, CDR1 is SGHRS and CDR2 YFSETQ. V was trimmed by 1 base and J by 2 bases, leaving 13 bases between them. Variable domain in full (rest from reference TRBV5-1 and TRBJ2-7): KAGVTQTPRYLIKTRGQQVTLSCSPISGHRSVSWYQQTPGQGLQFLFEYFSETQRNKGNFPGRFSGRQFSNSRSEMNVSTLELGDSALYLCASSLSQSTPYEQYFGPGTRLTVT.

The J gene is TRBJ1-6, the V gene TRBV15; TRBD1 agrees at 7 bases. The CDR3 spans 14 residues. With 8 bases clipped from V and 10 bases from J, the junction kept 11 bases outside the gene matches. CDR1 LNHNV and CDR2 YYDKDF come from the germline V gene (reference sequence). The CDR3 sequence is CATRPGQTNSPLHF. The CDR3 DNA reads TGTGCCACCCGACCGGGACAGACCAACTCACCCCTCCACTTT.

The chain carries TRBV3-1 (or the pseudogene TRBV3-2) and TRBJ2-3; D is ambiguous. V lost 4 bases to trimming and J lost 2 bases, with 25 bases between them. CDR3 length: 19 amino acids. The germline V gene has CDR1 LGHDT and CDR2 YNNKEL (reference sequence). The CDR3 sequence is CASSPPPGRTTVATDTQYF. The CDR3 DNA is TGTGCCAGCAGCCCCCCTCCGGGTAGGACCACCGTCGCCACAGATACGCAGTATTTT.

The chain carries TRBV5-4 and TRBJ2-3; no definite D call. Germline CDR1 reads SGHNT; CDR2 reads YYREEE (reference sequence). The length of the CDR3 is 14 residues. With 4 bases removed from V and 3 bases from J, the gap between germline ends came to 12 bases. The CDR3 loop reads CASSTPLQTDTQYF. As DNA, the CDR3 is TGTGCCAGCAGCACGCCCCTACAAACAGATACGCAGTATTTT.

This clone is judged medium-sized (0.01 to 0.1%). The chain has TRBV6-5 and TRBJ2-1, with 8 nucleotides matching TRBD2. V was pared by 7 bases and J by 8 bases, with 4 bases of the junction left unmatched. Germline V lookup: CDR1 MNHEY, CDR2 SVGAGI. There are 12 residues in the CDR3. CDR3 nucleotides: TGTGCCAGCACCTGGACTAGCTATGAGCAGTTCTTC. Translation gives CASTWTSYEQFF.

The chain recombines TRBV2 with TRBJ2-1; 8 bases agree with TRBD2. Germline V CDR1 and CDR2: SNHLY, FYNNEI. CDR3 length: 15 amino acids. V dropped 6 bases and J dropped 4; count of bases not matched to a gene: 8. DNA of the CDR3: TGTGCCAGCAGGCCCCTAGCGGGCGGTTACAATGAGCAGTTCTTC. It specifies CASRPLAGGYNEQFF.

V is TRBV9 and J is TRBJ2-1; no firm D call. There are 14 residues in the CDR3. Germline CDR1 and CDR2: SGDLS and YYNGEE. V gave up 0 bases and J gave up 4 bases, with 8 bases separating them. CDR3 sequence: CASSVEVSYNEQFF. CDR3 coding DNA: TGTGCCAGCAGCGTAGAAGTTTCGTACAATGAGCAGTTCTTC.

The chain recombines TRBV5-1 with TRBJ2-3; D possibly corresponds to TRBD1 (6 bases). Per the germline V gene, CDR1 is SGHRS and CDR2 is YFSETQ. V dropped 0 bases and J dropped 2 bases, with 10 bases sitting between them. The CDR3 runs 15 residues. The CDR3 DNA is TGCGCCAGCAGCTTGGCCGGACAGTACACAGATACGCAGTATTTT. Protein: CASSLAGQYTDTQYF.

V and J are TRBV5-4 and TRBJ1-2; 9 bases align to TRBD1. This CDR3 contains 13 residues. Germline loops: CDR1 SGHNT, CDR2 YYREEE (reference sequence). V lost 3 bases to trimming and J lost 5 bases; unmatched junction nucleotides: 2. The CDR3 bases are TGTGCCAGCAGCTCACAGGGGGCGTATGGCTACACCTTC. Its translation: CASSSQGAYGYTF.

The chain couples TRBV9 to TRBJ2-7; 10 bases are shared with TRBD2. CDR3 size: 14 residues. Germline CDR1 is SGDLS and CDR2 is YYNGEE. J lost 4 bases, V lost 4 bases, and 5 bases had no gene match. The CDR3 loop reads CASSFSGRGYEQYF. CDR3 nucleotides: TGTGCCAGCAGCTTCAGCGGGAGGGGTTACGAGCAGTACTTC.

This chain uses TRBV24-1 with TRBJ2-7, with 10 bases that match TRBD1. V lost 7 bases to trimming and J lost 3 bases; unmatched junction nucleotides: 17. In germline, CDR1 is KGHDR, CDR2 SFDVKD. This CDR3 has 18 residues. For the CDR3, the DNA is TGTGCCACCAGCCGTCCCGGGACAGGGGCCCCCCCTAACTACGAGCAGTACTTC. Encoded protein: CATSRPGTGAPPNYEQYF.

The chain has TRBV6-6 and TRBJ1-5; TRBD1 agrees at 7 bases. Germline values: CDR1 MNHNY, CDR2 SVGAGI (reference sequence). CDR3 length equals 16 residues. The J segment lost 8 bases and the V segment lost 7 bases, leaving 17 bases of the junction unmatched. The CDR3 spells CASIKGRGPAIEPQHF. For the CDR3, the DNA is TGTGCCAGCATCAAGGGGAGGGGGCCCGCCATTGAGCCCCAGCATTTT.

The rearrangement uses TRBV5-1 and TRBJ2-7; D call uncertain. The CDR3 is made up of 17 amino acids. Germline V lookup: CDR1 SGHRS, CDR2 YFSETQ. V was clipped by 4 bases and J by 4 bases, with 24 bases between them. CDR3 sequence (DNA): TGCGCCAGCAGCCCGGGCCTCGATGGGTTATCGATATACGAGCAGTACTTC. Its protein is CASSPGLDGLSIYEQYF. The variable domain in full, with the rest retrieved from reference TRBV5-1 and TRBJ2-7, is KAGVTQTPRYLIKTRGQQVTLSCSPISGHRSVSWYQQTPGQGLQFLFEYFSETQRNKGNFPGRFSGRQFSNSRSEMNVSTLELGDSALYLCASSPGLDGLSIYEQYFGPGTRLTVT.

The CDR3 DNA is TGCGCCAGCAGCTTGGGGGACTCAGATACGCAGTATTTT. This encodes CASSLGDSDTQYF. The rearrangement joins TRBV5-1 to TRBJ2-3, with D possibly being TRBD2 (6 bases). The germline gives CDR1 SGHRS, CDR2 YFSETQ. Trimming stripped 0 bases from V and 4 bases from J, with 6 bases between. This CDR3 contains 13 residues.

The chain joins TRBV3-1 (or the pseudogene TRBV3-2) to TRBJ1-4; D is undetermined. V gave up 7 bases and J gave up 5 bases, with 20 bases separating them. Germline CDR1 LGHDT, CDR2 YNNKEL (reference sequence). This CDR3 region has 16 residues. The CDR3 DNA sequence: TGTGCCAGCACCCCTAGCCCGGGTTCCCCAAATGAAAAACTGTTTTTT. It encodes CASTPSPGSPNEKLFF.

The chain uses TRBV11-2 and TRBJ2-2, with 7 bases fitting TRBD1. Germline V gene sequence: CDR1 SGHAT, CDR2 FQNNGV. J lost 6 bases, V lost 1 base, and 11 bases had no gene match. The CDR3 extends over 17 amino acids. CDR3 bases: TGTGCCAGCAGCTTAGGGGGCAGGGGGTTTCGAGCCGGGGAGCTGTTTTTT. It encodes CASSLGGRGFRAGELFF.

The V call is TRBV7-6, the J call TRBJ2-7, with 9 positions matching TRBD2. Trimming cost V 5 bases and J 6 bases; bases outside gene matches: 11. Germline-derived CDR1 and CDR2 are SGHVS and FNYEAQ. CDR3 length equals 15 residues. CDR3 nucleotides: TGTGCCAGCAGCCCGTTCTCAGCGGGAGGCTCCGAGCAGTACTTC. It specifies CASSPFSAGGSEQYF.

This clone was seen a handful of times. The chain joins TRBV2 to TRBJ1-1; a weak D match, TRBD1 (5 bases). The CDR3 extends over 10 amino acids. CDR1 and CDR2 (germline): SNHLY, FYNNEI. Trimming pared 6 bases from V and 10 bases from J, leaving 9 bases between. The DNA of the CDR3 is TGTGCCAGCAGGGGGCGGGGAGCTTTCTTT. It translates to CASRGRGAFF. Full variable domain (outside the CDR3, taken from reference TRBV2 and TRBJ1-1): EPEVTQTPSHQVTQMGQEVILRCVPISNHLYFYWYRQILGQKVEFLVSFYNNEISEKSEIFDDQFSVERPDGSNFTLKIRSTKLEDSAMYFCASRGRGAFFGQGTRLTVV.

This clone was seen only once. The chain couples TRBV10-2 to TRBJ1-6; a possible D gene is TRBD1 (6 bases). Trimming left V 2 bases short and J 7 bases short, with 12 bases between. The CDR3 is 15 residues long. Germline assignment: CDR1 WSHSY and CDR2 SAAADI. The CDR3 DNA is TGCGCCAGCAGTGAGCAGGGGATGGTAAATTCACCCCTCCACTTT. Residues: CASSEQGMVNSPLHF.

This clone was found once. This chain links TRBV19 with TRBJ1-1; D gene ambiguous. Germline V CDR1 and CDR2: LNHDA, SQIVND (reference sequence). Trimming removed 5 bases at V and 3 bases at J, with 13 bases between. The CDR3 runs 14 residues. CDR3 nucleotide sequence: TGTGCCAGTAGTCCCTCGGGTATGGACACTGAAGCTTTCTTT. Translating it yields CASSPSGMDTEAFF.

The chain joins TRBV10-2 to TRBJ2-7; no reliable D call. The CDR3 covers 13 residues. Trimming cost V 6 bases and J 2 bases, with 11 bases left between them. Germline lookup yields CDR1 WSHSY and CDR2 SAAADI. The CDR3, as DNA: TGCGCCAGCAGCCTCGGTCGTACCTACGAGCAGTACTTC. Amino acid sequence: CASSLGRTYEQYF.